This is a list of T cell receptor beta chains from one sample in a study of regulatory T cells in long-lasting Graves disease. TCRdb called the multiplex PCR reads again in MiXCR, with one record for every CDR3 protein. The table has under 500,000 distinct CDR3 sequences, about 16% seen once. This same sample was also part of a study on T cells in Graves' hyperthyroidism and ophthalmopathy.

Sequenced material: peripheral blood mononuclear cells (PBMCs), taken at new diagnosis, from a patient treated with antithyroid drugs. The receptors shown here come from a woman aged 30 to 39 with Graves disease. Each CDR3 is given with its conserved first and last residue. The D gene is left open where the match is weak. The listing skips clone size in some rows; elsewhere it reads once, few, many or a size class.

>TRBV28|TRBJ2-5|-|few
TGTGCCAGCAGTTTTAGGGTGGGGGTACAAGAGACCCAGTACTTC
CASSFRVGVQETQYF
>TRBV12-3/TRBV12-4|TRBJ2-1|TRBD2|many
TGTGCCAGCAGTTTAAGTCCAGGACTAGCGGGATGGGGCTCCTACAATGAGCAGTTCTTC
CASSLSPGLAGWGSYNEQFF
>TRBV28|TRBJ2-7|TRBD1|many
TGTGCCAGCAAAACCCTCGGGACAGGGTCCTACGAGCAGTACTTC
CASKTLGTGSYEQYF
>TRBV6-1|TRBJ2-1|-|many
TGTGCCAGCGACAACCGGGACTTACGTTCCAATGAGCAGTTCTTC
CASDNRDLRSNEQFF
>TRBV5-6|TRBJ2-1|-|many
TGTGCCAGCAGCTCAGCGGTTATCTCCTACAATGAGCAGTTCTTC
CASSSAVISYNEQFF
>TRBV14|TRBJ2-7|-|few
TGTGCCAGCAGCCAACCCGGGATCGCTTACGAGCAGTACTTC
CASSQPGIAYEQYF
>TRBV18|TRBJ2-1|-|many
TGTGCCAGCTCACCAGGAGCGGGACAAGATGAGCAGTTCTTC
CASSPGAGQDEQFF
>TRBV20-1|TRBJ2-1|-|many
TGCAGTGCTAGAGATCAAGTAGCGCCAAGCTCCTACAATGAGCAGTTCTTC
CSARDQVAPSSYNEQFF
>TRBV6-5|TRBJ2-2|-|-
TGTGCCAGCAGTTACTACAGAGGCGGAACCGGGGAGCTGTTTTTT
CASSYYRGGTGELFF
>TRBV6-5|TRBJ2-5|-|few
TGTGCCAGCAGTTACGGATTGGGGGATATGAAGACCCAGTACTTC
CASSYGLGDMKTQYF
>TRBV15|TRBJ1-1|-|few
TGTGCCACCAGCAGAGATCGGGCAGGGAACACTGAAGCTTTCTTT
CATSRDRAGNTEAFF
>TRBV7-9|TRBJ2-7|-|-
TGTGCCAGCAGCTTGGTCCGCCGGGGTCACTACGAGCAGTACTTC
CASSLVRRGHYEQYF
>TRBV20-1|TRBJ1-5|-|many
TGCAGTGCTACTCCCGTCTCCGGGAATCAGCCCCAGCATTTT
CSATPVSGNQPQHF
>TRBV5-1|TRBJ2-1|TRBD2|many
TGCGCCAGCAGCTTGGGGCAGGGAGGGTCGTTCTTC
CASSLGQGGSFF
>TRBV5-1|TRBJ2-1|-|-
TGCGCCAGCAGCTCTTCTGGAGGACAGACATACAATGAGCAGTTCTTC
CASSSSGGQTYNEQFF
>TRBV27|TRBJ1-2|-|many
TGTGCCAGCAGTATCCTCTCCGACGGGGGCATCCCTGAGGGCTACACCTTC
CASSILSDGGIPEGYTF
>TRBV9|TRBJ1-2|TRBD1|-
TGTGCCAGCAGCGGACAGGGTGTGGGCTATGGCTACACCTTC
CASSGQGVGYGYTF
>TRBV4-3|TRBJ2-3|TRBD2|-
TGCGCCAGCAGCACCGGGACTAGCGGGCGTAAGAGCACAGATACGCAGTATTTT
CASSTGTSGRKSTDTQYF
>TRBV2|TRBJ1-3|-|many
TGTGCCAGCAGGATTTGGGGCTCTGGAAACACCATATATTTT
CASRIWGSGNTIYF
>TRBV29-1|TRBJ1-2|TRBD1|-
TGCAGCGTCCGGACAGGGATTCATGGCTACACCTTC
CSVRTGIHGYTF
>TRBV28|TRBJ2-4|-|many
TGTGCCAGCAGCGCCCGTTTGGGGGTATCCAAAAACATTCAGTACTTC
CASSARLGVSKNIQYF
>TRBV20-1|TRBJ2-1|-|many
TGCAGTAATAGCGGACCTACTTACAATGAGCAGTTCTTC
CSNSGPTYNEQFF
>TRBV7-2|TRBJ1-5|-|few
TGTGCCAGCAGCTTACGACTCCAGGATCAGCCCCAGCATTTT
CASSLRLQDQPQHF
>TRBV11-2|TRBJ2-1|TRBD1|many
TGTGCCAGCAGCGAAGGGACAGGGGCACCATACAATGAGCAGTTCTTC
CASSEGTGAPYNEQFF
>TRBV2|TRBJ1-6|-|many
TGTGCCAGCAGTGTCCGGTTAAGCTCCTATAATTCACCCCTCCACTTT
CASSVRLSSYNSPLHF
>TRBV13|TRBJ2-1|-|many
TGTGCCAGCAGCAGGAGGGACTCCGTGAGTCACAATGAGCAGTTCTTC
CASSRRDSVSHNEQFF
>TRBV2|TRBJ1-5|-|many
TGTGCCAGCAAGGGGGATTATAGCAATCAGCCCCAGCATTTT
CASKGDYSNQPQHF
>TRBV6-1|TRBJ2-3|TRBD2|many
TGTGCCAGCAGACTAGCGGGAGTTACAGATACGCAGTATTTT
CASRLAGVTDTQYF
>TRBV28|TRBJ2-1|TRBD2|many
TGTGCCACCAGTTTGATTAGCGGGATTTTGCGCAATGAGCAGTTCTTC
CATSLISGILRNEQFF
>TRBV7-9|TRBJ2-6|-|few
TGTGCCAGCAGCCCGGGCGCCTACTCTGGGGCCAACGTCCTGACTTTC
CASSPGAYSGANVLTF
>TRBV5-4|TRBJ2-7|-|-
TGTGCCAGCAGCTCCTCAAAGGGAAGCCACGAGCAGTACTTC
CASSSSKGSHEQYF
>TRBV28|TRBJ2-1|-|many
TGTGCCAGCAGTCCAATAGCGGCCTCCTACAATGAGCAGTTCTTC
CASSPIAASYNEQFF
>TRBV27|TRBJ2-7|-|few
TGTGCCAGCAGTTTATCTCCGGTATCCTACGAGCAGTACTTC
CASSLSPVSYEQYF
>TRBV2|TRBJ2-1|-|-
TGTGCCAGCAAGTCAAACCGGGGTGAGCAGTTCTTC
CASKSNRGEQFF
>TRBV5-1|TRBJ1-1|-|few
TGCGCCAGCAGCTTGGGGGAACCGCCAATTGAAGCTTTCTTT
CASSLGEPPIEAFF
>TRBV29-1|TRBJ1-1|-|many
TGCAGCGTTAGAGGTGAGGGCCTCCTTTGGGGCAGGACGGCTCGTGAAGCTTTCTTT
CSVRGEGLLWGRTAREAFF